Listed below are T cell receptor beta chains from one sample, sequenced in a study of cytomegalovirus exposure and HLA in healthy donors. Profiling relied on immunoSEQ multiplex PCR, and the TCRdb table lists in-frame clones only, not all of them. The data contain 150,000 to 200,000 clones, 70% to 80% of them seen just once; the ten biggest clones take up 2% to 2.5%. The sequenced sample was PBMCs. These receptors were obtained from a woman in her forties or fifties in good health and CMV-seronegative. CDR3s include the opening cysteine and the closing phenylalanine or tryptophan. D genes are given only for firm matches. A row's size may be missing; if present it is once, few, many or a size class.

D: .; size: .; J: TRBJ1-4; V: TRBV30; DNA: TGTGCCTGGACTCTTGCCCGAGCTGAAAAACTGTTTTTT; CDR3: CAWTLARAEKLFF
D: .; size: .; J: TRBJ2-7; V: TRBV4-1; DNA: TGCGCCAGCAGCCAAGACTGGACGGGGAGCTCCTACGAGCAGTACTTC; CDR3: CASSQDWTGSSYEQYF
D: .; size: .; J: TRBJ1-5; V: TRBV18; DNA: TGTGCCAGCTCACTGGAGGGTCCTCAGCCCCAGCATTTT; CDR3: CASSLEGPQPQHF
D: .; size: .; J: TRBJ2-3; V: TRBV29-1; DNA: TGCAGCGTTGATTCGGGCACAGATACGCAGTATTTT; CDR3: CSVDSGTDTQYF
D: .; size: .; J: TRBJ2-5; V: TRBV6-1; DNA: TGTGCCAGCAGGGAGGGCCCCTGGGACCAGTACTTC; CDR3: CASREGPWDQYF
D: TRBD1; size: .; J: TRBJ1-5; V: TRBV27; DNA: TGTGCCAGCAGTAAACGACAGGGGGCAGGTCAGCCCCAGCATTTT; CDR3: CASSKRQGAGQPQHF
D: TRBD2; size: .; J: TRBJ2-7; V: TRBV7-2; DNA: TGTGCCAGCAGCGCCCTGGGACTAGCGGGAGGGCCAGACGAGCAGTACTTC; CDR3: CASSALGLAGGPDEQYF
D: TRBD2; size: .; J: TRBJ2-1; V: TRBV7-7; DNA: TGTGCCAGCAGCTTAAACGCGGGGGTGGGTGAGCAGTTCTTC; CDR3: CASSLNAGVGEQFF
D: .; size: .; J: TRBJ1-4; V: TRBV5-1; DNA: TGCGCCAGCAGCGCAGAAAGGGACACAGGGATGGAAAAACTGTTTTTT; CDR3: CASSAERDTGMEKLFF
D: .; size: .; J: TRBJ1-1; V: TRBV7-2; DNA: TGTGCCAGCAGCTGGGGACAGAACACTGAAGCTTTCTTT; CDR3: CASSWGQNTEAFF
D: .; size: .; J: TRBJ2-1; V: TRBV5-1; DNA: TGCGCCAGCAGCTCGGGACTGGACCCCGACAATGAGCAGTTCTTC; CDR3: CASSSGLDPDNEQFF
D: .; size: .; J: TRBJ2-2; V: TRBV6-1; DNA: TGTGCCAGCCAATACAGGGAGAACACCGGGGAGCTGTTTTTT; CDR3: CASQYRENTGELFF
D: .; size: few; J: TRBJ2-7; V: TRBV11-3; DNA: TGTGCCAGCAGCTTCTCTGGAGGGGTCGGCGAGCAGTACTTC; CDR3: CASSFSGGVGEQYF
D: .; size: few; J: TRBJ2-7; V: TRBV27; DNA: TGTGCCAGCAGTTTAACAATATTCTACGAGCAGTACTTC; CDR3: CASSLTIFYEQYF
D: TRBD1; size: .; J: TRBJ2-7; V: TRBV18; DNA: TGTGCCAGCTCACCACCGGCAGGGGGCAAATACGAGCAGTACTTC; CDR3: CASSPPAGGKYEQYF
D: .; size: .; J: TRBJ2-2; V: TRBV29-1; DNA: TGCAGCGTTGGAAATATAGCCGGATTGACCGGGGAGCTGTTTTTT; CDR3: CSVGNIAGLTGELFF
D: .; size: few; J: TRBJ1-2; V: TRBV14; DNA: TGTGCCAGCAGCCAAGATCCCCGGCAGGCACAGGCTAACTATGGCTACACCTTC; CDR3: CASSQDPRQAQANYGYTF
D: TRBD2; size: .; J: TRBJ2-3; V: TRBV5-8; DNA: TGTGCCAGCAGAAGAAGGGCTAGCGGGAAATCAGATACGCAGTATTTT; CDR3: CASRRRASGKSDTQYF
D: TRBD2; size: .; J: TRBJ2-5; V: TRBV5-1; DNA: TGCGCCAGCAGCCCGTCCCCGGGAGGCGGGGAGACCCAGTACTTC; CDR3: CASSPSPGGGETQYF
D: .; size: .; J: TRBJ2-2; V: TRBV27; DNA: TGTGCCAGCACTGTTGGGGGCACCAGCACCGGGGAGCTGTTTTTT; CDR3: CASTVGGTSTGELFF
D: .; size: .; J: TRBJ2-7; V: TRBV20-1; DNA: TGCAGTGCGTACAGCTCCTACGAGCAGTACTTC; CDR3: CSAYSSYEQYF
D: .; size: .; J: TRBJ1-5; V: TRBV7-2; DNA: TGTGCCAGCAGCTTAGAGTTTGGCAGAAATCAGCCCCAGCATTTT; CDR3: CASSLEFGRNQPQHF
D: TRBD1; size: .; J: TRBJ1-1; V: TRBV4-2; DNA: TGTGCCAGCAGCCTGGGACAGCCTAGTATGAACACTGAAGCTTTCTTT; CDR3: CASSLGQPSMNTEAFF
D: .; size: .; J: TRBJ1-1; V: TRBV7-9; DNA: TGTGCCAGCAGCTTAGAGGGGAAAGGTGAAGCTTTCTTT; CDR3: CASSLEGKGEAFF
D: TRBD1; size: .; J: TRBJ1-2; V: TRBV27; DNA: TGTGCCAGCAGACAGACAAGGACAGGGGGGCATGGCTACACCTTC; CDR3: CASRQTRTGGHGYTF
D: TRBD1; size: .; J: TRBJ2-2; V: TRBV9; DNA: TGTGCCAGCAGCGTGTCCGGGACAGGGTATAACACCGGGGAGCTGTTTTTT; CDR3: CASSVSGTGYNTGELFF
D: TRBD2; size: .; J: TRBJ2-1; V: TRBV2; DNA: TGTGCCAGCACCGGTAGACTAGCGGGAGAGATCTACAATGAGCAGTTCTTC; CDR3: CASTGRLAGEIYNEQFF
D: .; size: .; J: TRBJ1-2; V: TRBV6-6; DNA: TGTGCCAGCAGCCCACAAAATAACGGGGGTGGCTACACCTTC; CDR3: CASSPQNNGGGYTF
D: TRBD2; size: .; J: TRBJ2-2; V: TRBV9; DNA: TGTGCCAGCAGCGCTAGAGTTGGCGGGGGGAAGACCGGGGAGCTGTTTTTT; CDR3: CASSARVGGGKTGELFF
D: TRBD1; size: .; J: TRBJ2-6; V: TRBV28; DNA: TGTGCCAGCAGTCGGACAGGGTTTGGGGCCAACGTCCTGACTTTC; CDR3: CASSRTGFGANVLTF
D: .; size: .; J: TRBJ2-3; V: TRBV7-9; DNA: TGTGCCAGCAGCTCCCCACCTCGGACATTTCCTCGGCCAACAGATACGCAGTATTTT; CDR3: CASSSPPRTFPRPTDTQYF
D: .; size: .; J: TRBJ2-2; V: TRBV19; DNA: TGTGCCAGTAGTCCAGGAAATTTGTGGGAGCGGACCGGGGAGCTGTTTTTT; CDR3: CASSPGNLWERTGELFF
D: .; size: .; J: TRBJ1-2; V: TRBV28; DNA: TGTGCCAGCAGTTTGGGGCTTGGCAGCTATGGCTACACCTTC; CDR3: CASSLGLGSYGYTF
D: TRBD1; size: few; J: TRBJ1-1; V: TRBV7-6; DNA: TGTGCCAGCAGTAAAAGACAGGGGAACACTGAAGCTTTCTTT; CDR3: CASSKRQGNTEAFF
D: TRBD1; size: .; J: TRBJ2-4; V: TRBV7-6; DNA: TGTGCCAGCATGGACAGGGGTTCGAACATTCAGTACTTC; CDR3: CASMDRGSNIQYF
D: TRBD2; size: .; J: TRBJ2-1; V: TRBV27; DNA: TGTGCCAGCACCCTCAGATGGGCTAGCGGGGGAGGAGAGCAGTTCTTC; CDR3: CASTLRWASGGGEQFF
D: TRBD1; size: .; J: TRBJ2-7; V: TRBV19; DNA: TGTGCCAGTAACCCGACAGGGGTAGGTTACGAGCAGTACTTC; CDR3: CASNPTGVGYEQYF
D: TRBD2; size: .; J: TRBJ2-7; V: TRBV15; DNA: TGTGCCACCAGCCCGGGACTAGCGGGATCCTACGAGCAGTACTTC; CDR3: CATSPGLAGSYEQYF
D: TRBD1; size: .; J: TRBJ2-1; V: TRBV27; DNA: TGTGCCAGCAGCAGGAGACAGGGGCCCCTGTACAATGAGCAGTTCTTC; CDR3: CASSRRQGPLYNEQFF
D: .; size: .; J: TRBJ2-4; V: TRBV21-1; DNA: TGTGCCAGCAGCAAAGGAGAGACTATACTGCTCCTAGCCAAAAACATTCAGTACTTC; CDR3: CASSKGETILLLAKNIQYF
D: .; size: once; J: TRBJ2-2; V: TRBV5-5; DNA: TGTGCCAGCAGCCTTTTGACGGGTAACACCGGGGAGCTGTTTTTT; CDR3: CASSLLTGNTGELFF
D: TRBD1; size: .; J: TRBJ1-4; V: TRBV18; DNA: TGTGCCAGCTCTCGCGACAGGGTTGAAAATGAAAAACTGTTTTTT; CDR3: CASSRDRVENEKLFF
D: .; size: .; J: TRBJ2-5; V: TRBV18; DNA: TGTGCCAGCTCACCGGGACATTTGGAGACCCAGTACTTC; CDR3: CASSPGHLETQYF
D: .; size: .; J: TRBJ2-1; V: TRBV5-6; DNA: TGTGCCAGCAGCTTGTGGTTCGTCACAAACAATGAGCAGTTCTTC; CDR3: CASSLWFVTNNEQFF
D: .; size: .; J: TRBJ1-1; V: TRBV19; DNA: TGTGCCAGTAGTGCGCAGGGAAAGAACACTGAAGCTTTCTTT; CDR3: CASSAQGKNTEAFF
D: TRBD1; size: .; J: TRBJ2-7; V: TRBV29-1; DNA: TGCAGCGTTGAACTGGTTAGGGACAGGGCGAACGAGCAGTACTTC; CDR3: CSVELVRDRANEQYF
D: TRBD1; size: .; J: TRBJ2-1; V: TRBV6-5; DNA: TGTGCCAGCAGTTCCCCCGGGACAGGGGTAAATGAGCAGTTCTTC; CDR3: CASSSPGTGVNEQFF
D: TRBD1; size: .; J: TRBJ1-1; V: TRBV7-9; DNA: TGTGCCAGCAGCCCTCGACAGGGGGACACTGAAGCTTTCTTT; CDR3: CASSPRQGDTEAFF
D: TRBD2; size: .; J: TRBJ2-3; V: TRBV27; DNA: TGTGCCAGCAGTTTACGGCCCGGGACTAGCGGTCGGCGAGATACGCAGTATTTT; CDR3: CASSLRPGTSGRRDTQYF
D: TRBD2; size: .; J: TRBJ2-3; V: TRBV11-3; DNA: TGTGCCAGCAGCTCGGGACTAGCGGGGCTCACAGATACGCAGTATTTT; CDR3: CASSSGLAGLTDTQYF
D: TRBD1; size: .; J: TRBJ1-1; V: TRBV7-2; DNA: TGTGCCAGCAGCTCCGGACAGGGAGACTGGTATCGGAACACTGAAGCTTTCTTT; CDR3: CASSSGQGDWYRNTEAFF
D: .; size: .; J: TRBJ1-6; V: TRBV4-2; DNA: TGTGCCAGCAGCCAAGTGAGGACAGATAATTCACCCCTCCACTTT; CDR3: CASSQVRTDNSPLHF
D: .; size: .; J: TRBJ1-6; V: TRBV6-5; DNA: TGTGCCAGCAGACAGGGCCCTTATAATTCACCCCTCCACTTT; CDR3: CASRQGPYNSPLHF
D: .; size: .; J: TRBJ2-7; V: TRBV13; DNA: TGTGCCAGCAGCTTAGGCCGGGGGAGGGAGCAGTACTTC; CDR3: CASSLGRGREQYF
D: .; size: once; J: TRBJ2-1; V: TRBV19; DNA: TGTGCCAGTAGTCCGGTCCTTGGCAATGAGCAGTTCTTC; CDR3: CASSPVLGNEQFF
D: .; size: .; J: TRBJ2-2; V: TRBV6-4; DNA: TGTGCCAGCAGAGGGGATGCGAGGACCGGGGAGCTGTTTTTT; CDR3: CASRGDARTGELFF
D: TRBD1; size: .; J: TRBJ1-2; V: TRBV7-2; DNA: TGTGCCAGCAGCACGTACGCCCGGGACAGCCTCTATGGCTACACCTTC; CDR3: CASSTYARDSLYGYTF
D: TRBD1; size: .; J: TRBJ1-2; V: TRBV30; DNA: TGTGCCTGGAGTTCGACAGGGCGTGATGCTAACTATGGCTACACCTTC; CDR3: CAWSSTGRDANYGYTF
D: .; size: .; J: TRBJ2-1; V: TRBV4-2; DNA: TGTGCCAGCAGCCAAGTTTGGGACATAGACAATGAGCAGTTCTTC; CDR3: CASSQVWDIDNEQFF